These 20 T cell receptor beta chains were sequenced from one sample in a study of regulatory T cells in long-lasting Graves disease. In building TCR beta libraries, iRepertoire HTBI primers were used together with Arm-PCR of CDR3 regions. In TCRdb, the multiplex PCR reads were re-called with MiXCR into one record per CDR3 protein. The data show around 400,000 distinct CDR3 sequences, with 12% seen just once and 15% to 20% held by the top ten. Time point noted: newly diagnosed GD, antithyroid drugs for less than 3 months. After RNA was extracted from PBMCs, the TCR library was made from it. These data also featured in a second study, about T cells in Graves' hyperthyroidism and ophthalmopathy.

The material was peripheral blood mononuclear cells (PBMCs), obtained at new diagnosis, from a patient treated with antithyroid drugs. All receptors come from a woman between 18 and 30 years old with Graves disease.

This clonotype appeared a few times. The chain recombines TRBV25-1 with TRBJ1-2; 8 bases agree with TRBD1. V lost 2 bases and J lost 3; bases outside the gene matches: 14. CDR3 length equals 18 residues. Germline loops: CDR1 MGHDK, CDR2 SYGVNS. The CDR3 nucleotides are TGTGCCAGCAGTGAAGACACGTTTCGACAGGGGACCCACTATGGCTACACCTTC. Its translation: CASSEDTFRQGTHYGYTF.

A few counts support this clonotype. The CDR3 here is CAWRDRGPSTGELFF. The CDR3 nucleotides read TGTGCCTGGAGGGACAGGGGCCCCTCCACCGGGGAGCTGTTTTTT. V usage is TRBV30 and J usage is TRBJ2-2; 9 bases are a match to TRBD1. Germline CDR1 and CDR2: GTSNPN and SVGIG (reference sequence). V trimming: 3 bases; J trimming: 4 bases; junction bases outside the gene matches: 6. This CDR3 region has 15 residues.

In its sample, this clonotype was seen many times. This chain connects TRBV20-1 to TRBJ1-1; possible D gene TRBD1, 5 bases. The germline V gene has CDR1 DFQATT and CDR2 SNEGSKA (reference sequence). This CDR3 has 13 residues. V gave up 2 bases and J gave up 3 bases, with 10 bases separating them. CDR3 sequence (DNA): TGCAGTGCTAGATCCGGGGGGGACACTGAAGCTTTCTTT. This sequence encodes CSARSGGDTEAFF.

This clonotype occurred many times. This chain links TRBV11-2 with TRBJ2-2; 8 bases are a match to TRBD2. Germline CDR1 SGHAT, CDR2 FQNNGV. This CDR3 has 19 amino acids. The V segment lost 0 bases and the J segment 8 bases; nucleotides outside the gene matches: 17. CDR3 in amino acids: CASSLDRGRTGGPAGELFF. The CDR3 DNA sequence: TGTGCCAGCAGCTTAGATCGAGGGAGAACGGGAGGGCCGGCGGGGGAGCTGTTTTTT.

This clonotype was seen at least ten times. The rearrangement links TRBV6-1 to TRBJ2-1; D could derive from TRBD1 or TRBD2 (5 bases each). V lost 7 bases to trimming and J lost 2 bases, with 12 bases between them. CDR1 and CDR2 from the germline V gene are MNHNS and SASEGT. The CDR3 spans 14 residues. CDR3 in amino acids: CASNRGQPYNEQFF. CDR3 sequence (DNA): TGTGCCAGCAATCGGGGCCAGCCCTACAATGAGCAGTTCTTC.

This clonotype showed up many times. This chain links TRBV20-1 with TRBJ1-1; the D gene is possibly TRBD1 (5 bases). The CDR3 totals 11 residues. CDR1 DFQATT and CDR2 SNEGSKA come from the germline V gene (reference sequence). The CDR3 reads CLGVLNTEAFF. The CDR3 DNA follows: TGCTTGGGGGTATTGAACACTGAAGCTTTCTTT.

Many counts were recorded for this clonotype. The chain has TRBV7-9 and TRBJ2-7, with D tentatively TRBD1 or TRBD2 (7 bases each). The CDR3 runs to 14 residues. Trimming shortened V by 10 bases and J by 0 bases, and 16 bases separated the two germline ends. The germline gives CDR1 SEHNR, CDR2 FQNEAQ (reference sequence). The CDR3 loop is CATTSGDSSYEQYF. The CDR3 nucleotides read TGTGCCACCACGAGCGGGGACAGCTCCTACGAGCAGTACTTC.

The chain joins TRBV6-2 or TRBV6-3 to TRBJ1-5; maybe TRBD1 (6 bases). The ends were cut back, 0 bases at V and 3 bases at J, with 9 bases in the middle. The germline V gene encodes CDR1 MNHEY and CDR2 SVGEGT. The CDR3 length is 15 residues. CDR3 region: CASSYSWDNNQPQHF. Written as DNA, the CDR3 is TGTGCCAGCAGTTACTCGTGGGACAACAATCAGCCCCAGCATTTT.

This clonotype was detected only a few times. This chain uses TRBV9 with TRBJ2-3; TRBD1 matches 7 bases. The ends lost 3 bases at V and 6 bases at J; junction bases unmatched: 7. Germline-derived CDR1 and CDR2 are SGDLS and YYNGEE. The CDR3 totals 14 residues. The DNA for the CDR3 is TGTGCCAGCAGCGCAGGGGGACGTGTGGATACGCAGTATTTT. This sequence encodes CASSAGGRVDTQYF.

This clonotype was detected ten times or more. The chain couples TRBV6-5 to TRBJ2-1, with TRBD2 matching over 9 bases. The germline V gene has CDR1 MNHEY and CDR2 SVGAGI. The CDR3 is 16 amino acids. V lost 0 bases to trimming and J lost 6 bases; unmatched junction nucleotides: 6. The CDR3 bases are TGTGCCAGCAGTTACTCGGTTAGCGGGAGAGGCAATGAGCAGTTCTTC. As protein: CASSYSVSGRGNEQFF.

This clonotype was seen repeatedly, ten times or more. This chain links TRBV6-1 with TRBJ2-7; D is perhaps TRBD1 (6 bases). The germline V gene encodes CDR1 MNHNS and CDR2 SASEGT. The CDR3 length is 14 residues. V was trimmed by 4 bases and J by 2 bases, leaving 12 bases between them. The CDR3 spells CASSGQDPTYEQYF. The CDR3 DNA follows: TGTGCCAGCAGTGGACAGGACCCGACCTACGAGCAGTACTTC.

This clonotype was seen a few times. J is TRBJ1-2 and V is TRBV6-1; 8 bases are shared with TRBD1. V shed 6 bases, J shed 7 bases, and the junction held 10 bases outside the gene matches. The germline gives CDR1 MNHNS, CDR2 SASEGT. The CDR3 length is 14 residues. The CDR3 is CASSIGQGSGGYTF. The CDR3 DNA reads as TGTGCCAGCAGCATAGGACAGGGCTCTGGTGGCTACACCTTC.

The V gene is TRBV7-6, the J gene TRBJ1-2; maybe TRBD1 (5 bases). V lost 1 base and J 1 base, leaving 7 bases between the germline ends. This CDR3 is built from 14 residues. Per germline, CDR1 SGHVS and CDR2 FNYEAQ. The CDR3 loop reads CASSLDDSNYGYTF. DNA for the CDR3: TGTGCCAGCAGCTTAGACGACAGTAACTATGGCTACACCTTC.

This clonotype has at least ten counts. V usage is TRBV2 and J usage is TRBJ1-2, with D uncertain. Trimming took off 1 base at V and 1 base at J, with 7 bases between the two ends. The CDR3 length is 14 residues. Germline CDR1 SNHLY, CDR2 FYNNEI. CDR3 region: CASSEGEGNYGYTF. The CDR3 DNA reads as TGTGCCAGCAGTGAAGGGGAGGGTAACTATGGCTACACCTTC.

The chain links TRBV9 to TRBJ2-1; 8 bases are shared with TRBD1. The CDR3 covers 15 residues. Germline V gives CDR1 SGDLS, CDR2 YYNGEE. The V gene end was trimmed by 6 bases and the J gene end by 0 bases; junction bases not matched to a gene: 5. CDR3: CASTRTGGSYNEQFF. As DNA, the CDR3 is TGTGCCAGCACCCGTACAGGGGGCTCCTACAATGAGCAGTTCTTC.

The table lists this clonotype with many counts. The V and J genes are TRBV20-1 and TRBJ2-7; TRBD2 aligns across 8 bases. The CDR3 length is 15 residues. J lost 0 bases, V lost 3 bases, and 7 bases had no gene match. Germline CDR1 DFQATT, CDR2 SNEGSKA (reference sequence). CDR3 in amino acids: CSARGSLAASYEQYF. The CDR3 nucleotides are TGCAGTGCTAGGGGGTCACTAGCGGCCTCCTACGAGCAGTACTTC.

The sample holds many counts of this clonotype. V usage is TRBV24-1 and J usage is TRBJ2-3; possibly TRBD1 for D (6 bases). Germline V CDR1 and CDR2: KGHDR, SFDVKD. V was clipped by 3 bases and J by 5 bases, with 14 bases between them. This CDR3 has 15 amino acids. CDR3 in DNA: TGTGCCACCAGTGATGAGCTTGGGGGCATAGATACGCAGTATTTT. Protein: CATSDELGGIDTQYF.

J is TRBJ1-6 and V is TRBV9, with 9 bases fitting TRBD1. Per the germline V gene, CDR1 is SGDLS and CDR2 is YYNGEE. The junction had 4 bases not matched to a gene; V was cut back by 1 base and J by 8 bases. The CDR3 consists of 15 residues. The CDR3 DNA reads as TGTGCCAGCAGCGTATGGGACAGGGTGGATTCACCCCTCCACTTT. As protein: CASSVWDRVDSPLHF.

This clonotype showed up many times. The chain uses TRBV6-1 and TRBJ1-5; 9 bases map to TRBD1. This CDR3 is 13 amino acids long. Losses at the gene ends were 6 bases for V and 7 bases for J; bases not matched to a gene: 4. Germline CDR1 reads MNHNS; CDR2 reads SASEGT. CDR3 amino acids: CASRATGGQPQHF. The DNA for the CDR3 is TGTGCCAGCAGGGCGACAGGGGGGCAGCCCCAGCATTTT.

This clonotype appeared many times. The chain joins TRBV5-1 to TRBJ2-5, with 11 bases matching TRBD1. Germline V gene data show CDR1 as SGHRS and CDR2 as YFSETQ. The CDR3 runs 16 residues. After removal of 4 bases from V and 5 bases from J, the junction contained 10 bases not matched to a gene. Here the CDR3 DNA reads TGCGCCAGCAGCGGACTCGGACAGGGGGCATGGGAGACCCAGTACTTC. Encoded protein: CASSGLGQGAWETQYF.